This TCR beta chain appears in the sequencing data of a study of neurological immune-mediated disorders. Study conclusions and caveats: None of the CDR3 amino acid sequences of expanded clones recurred across subjects, suggesting private repertoires in all groups.

This clonotype was counted many times. Antigen unknown. The unsorted libraries were made from 2 million PBMCs kept at -80 C. The yield of each sequencing run was over 190 million TCR-beta sequences from 15-18 subjects. TCRdb ran MiXCR on the 5' RACE reads and lists one entry per CDR3 protein. Among more than 70,000 distinct CDR3 sequences listed, under 20% were seen once. The specimen sequenced was PBMCs. The clonotype was recovered from a woman aged 35 to 49 in good health.

In nucleotides, the CDR3 is TGTGCCAGCAGCTTGGCAGGACCAATCCAACCGAACACCGGGGAGCTGTTTTTT. Encoded protein: CASSLAGPIQPNTGELFF. The chain is built from TRBV5-5 and TRBJ2-2, with D hard to call. The germline V gene encodes CDR1 SGHKS and CDR2 YYEKEE (reference sequence). V was shortened by 0 bases and J by 0 bases, with 15 bases between the two germline ends. This CDR3 comprises 18 residues.